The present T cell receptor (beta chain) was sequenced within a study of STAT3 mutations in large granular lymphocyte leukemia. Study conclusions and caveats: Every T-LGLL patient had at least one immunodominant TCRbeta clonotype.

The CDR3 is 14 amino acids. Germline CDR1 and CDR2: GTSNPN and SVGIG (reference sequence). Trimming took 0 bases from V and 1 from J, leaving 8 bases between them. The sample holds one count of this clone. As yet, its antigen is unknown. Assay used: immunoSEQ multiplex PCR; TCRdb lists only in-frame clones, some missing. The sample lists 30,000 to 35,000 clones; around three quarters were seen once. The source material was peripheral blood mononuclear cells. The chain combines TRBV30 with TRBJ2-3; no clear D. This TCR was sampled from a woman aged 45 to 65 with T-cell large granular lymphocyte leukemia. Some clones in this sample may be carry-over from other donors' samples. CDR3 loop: CAWSVKGGTDTQYF. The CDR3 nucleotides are TGTGCCTGGAGTGTAAAGGGCGGCACAGATACGCAGTATTTT.